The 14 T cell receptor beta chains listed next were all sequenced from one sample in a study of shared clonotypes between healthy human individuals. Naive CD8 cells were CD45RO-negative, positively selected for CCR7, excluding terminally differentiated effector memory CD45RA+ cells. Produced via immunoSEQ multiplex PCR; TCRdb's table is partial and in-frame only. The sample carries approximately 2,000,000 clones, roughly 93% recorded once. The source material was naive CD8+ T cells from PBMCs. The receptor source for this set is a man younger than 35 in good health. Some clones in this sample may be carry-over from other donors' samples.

The CDR3: CAWRGPSFGEQFF. The CDR3 nucleotides read TGTGCCTGGAGAGGCCCCTCCTTCGGGGAGCAGTTCTTC. J is TRBJ2-1 and V is TRBV30; D is ambiguous. V lost 3 bases and J lost 10, with 16 bases in between. The germline gives CDR1 GTSNPN, CDR2 SVGIG (reference sequence). CDR3 length: 13 residues.

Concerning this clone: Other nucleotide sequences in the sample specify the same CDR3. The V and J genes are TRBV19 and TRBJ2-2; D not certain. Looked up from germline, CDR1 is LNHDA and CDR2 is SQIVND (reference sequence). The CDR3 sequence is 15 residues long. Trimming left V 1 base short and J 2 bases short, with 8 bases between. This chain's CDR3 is CASSIGGTNTGELFF. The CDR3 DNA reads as TGTGCCAGTAGTATAGGCGGAACTAACACCGGGGAGCTGTTTTTT.

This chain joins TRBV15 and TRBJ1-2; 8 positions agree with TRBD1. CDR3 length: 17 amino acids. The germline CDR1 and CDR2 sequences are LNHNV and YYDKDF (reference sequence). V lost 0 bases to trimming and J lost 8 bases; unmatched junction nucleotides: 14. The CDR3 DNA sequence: TGTGCCACCAGCAGAGATGACCTACAGGGGGTGTTCGGCGGCTACACCTTC. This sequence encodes CATSRDDLQGVFGGYTF.

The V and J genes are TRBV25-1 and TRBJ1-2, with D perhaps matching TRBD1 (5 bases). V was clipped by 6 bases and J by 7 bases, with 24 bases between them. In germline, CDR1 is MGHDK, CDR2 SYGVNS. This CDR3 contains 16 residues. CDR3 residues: CASSQPGLLWDSGYTF. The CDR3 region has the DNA TGTGCCAGCAGCCAACCTGGACTACTATGGGACTCTGGCTACACCTTC.

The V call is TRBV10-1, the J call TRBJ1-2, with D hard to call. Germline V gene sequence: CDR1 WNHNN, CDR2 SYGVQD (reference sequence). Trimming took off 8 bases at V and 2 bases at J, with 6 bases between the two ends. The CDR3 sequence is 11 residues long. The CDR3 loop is CASPPNYGYTF. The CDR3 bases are TGCGCCAGCCCCCCAAACTATGGCTACACCTTC.

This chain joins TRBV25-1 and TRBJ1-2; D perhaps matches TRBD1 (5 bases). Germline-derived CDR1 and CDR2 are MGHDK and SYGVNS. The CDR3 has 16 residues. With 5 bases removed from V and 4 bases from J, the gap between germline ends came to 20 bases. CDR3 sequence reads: CASSSRGAGPGYGYTF. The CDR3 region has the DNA TGTGCCAGCAGTTCCCGCGGCGCAGGGCCGGGCTATGGCTACACCTTC.

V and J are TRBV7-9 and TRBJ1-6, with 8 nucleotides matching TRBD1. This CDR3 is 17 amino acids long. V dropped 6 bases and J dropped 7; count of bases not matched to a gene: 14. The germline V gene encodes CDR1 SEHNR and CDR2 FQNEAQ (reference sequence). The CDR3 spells CASRPEIGQGGNSPLHF. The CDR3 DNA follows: TGTGCCAGCAGACCCGAAATCGGACAGGGAGGGAATTCACCCCTCCACTTT.

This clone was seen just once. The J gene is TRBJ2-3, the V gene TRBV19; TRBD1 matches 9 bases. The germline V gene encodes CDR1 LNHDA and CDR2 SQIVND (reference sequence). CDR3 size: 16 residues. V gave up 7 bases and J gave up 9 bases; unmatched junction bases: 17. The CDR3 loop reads CASNPGQGVAVVTQYF. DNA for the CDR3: TGTGCCAGTAATCCGGGACAGGGCGTCGCTGTAGTCACGCAGTATTTT.

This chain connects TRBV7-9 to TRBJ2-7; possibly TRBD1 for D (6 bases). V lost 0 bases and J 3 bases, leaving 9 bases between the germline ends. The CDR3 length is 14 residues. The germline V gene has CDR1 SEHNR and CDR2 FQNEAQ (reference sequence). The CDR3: CASSLAGANYEQYF. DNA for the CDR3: TGTGCCAGCAGCTTAGCGGGGGCGAACTACGAGCAGTACTTC. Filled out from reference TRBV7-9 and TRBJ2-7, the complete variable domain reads DTGVSQNPRHKITKRGQNVTFRCDPISEHNRLYWYRQTLGQGPEFLTYFQNEAQLEKSRLLSDRFSAERPKGSFSTLEIQRTEQGDSAMYLCASSLAGANYEQYFGPGTRLTVT.

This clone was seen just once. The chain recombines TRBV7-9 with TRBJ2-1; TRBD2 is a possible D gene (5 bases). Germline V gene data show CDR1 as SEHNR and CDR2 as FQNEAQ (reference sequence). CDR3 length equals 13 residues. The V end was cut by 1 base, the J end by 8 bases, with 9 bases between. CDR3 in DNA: TGTGCCAGCAGCTTAGTCTTGCGGGATGAGCAGTTCTTC. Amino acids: CASSLVLRDEQFF.

CDR3 sequence: CATRDSNYEQYF. DNA of the CDR3: TGCGCCACAAGGGACAGCAACTACGAGCAGTACTTC. V usage is TRBV10-2 and J usage is TRBJ2-7; 7 nucleotides align to TRBD1. V lost 10 bases and J lost 3; bases outside the gene matches: 6. The CDR3 consists of 12 residues. The germline V gene encodes CDR1 WSHSY and CDR2 SAAADI.

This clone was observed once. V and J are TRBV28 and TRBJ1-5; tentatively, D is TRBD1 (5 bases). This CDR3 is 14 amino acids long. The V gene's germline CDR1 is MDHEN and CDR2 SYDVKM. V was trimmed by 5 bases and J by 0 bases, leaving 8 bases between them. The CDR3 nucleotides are TGTGCCAGCAGTCCGACAGATAGCAATCAGCCCCAGCATTTT. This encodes CASSPTDSNQPQHF.

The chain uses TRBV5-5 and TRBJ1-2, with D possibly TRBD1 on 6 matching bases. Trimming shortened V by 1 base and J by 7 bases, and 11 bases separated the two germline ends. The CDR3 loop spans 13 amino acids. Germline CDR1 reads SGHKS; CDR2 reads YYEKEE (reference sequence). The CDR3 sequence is CASSLYRVGGYTF. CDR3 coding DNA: TGTGCCAGCAGCTTGTACAGGGTTGGTGGCTACACCTTC.

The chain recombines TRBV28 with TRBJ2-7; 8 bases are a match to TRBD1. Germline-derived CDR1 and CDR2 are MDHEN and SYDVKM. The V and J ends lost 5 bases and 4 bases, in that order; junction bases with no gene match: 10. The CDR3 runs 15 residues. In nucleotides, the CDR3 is TGTGCCAGCAGTAAACCTGGACAGGGTGGATACGAGCAGTACTTC. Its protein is CASSKPGQGGYEQYF. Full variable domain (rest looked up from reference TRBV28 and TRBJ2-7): DVKVTQSSRYLVKRTGEKVFLECVQDMDHENMFWYRQDPGLGLRLIYFSYDVKMKEKGDIPEGYSVSREKKERFSLILESASTNQTSMYLCASSKPGQGGYEQYFGPGTRLTVT.